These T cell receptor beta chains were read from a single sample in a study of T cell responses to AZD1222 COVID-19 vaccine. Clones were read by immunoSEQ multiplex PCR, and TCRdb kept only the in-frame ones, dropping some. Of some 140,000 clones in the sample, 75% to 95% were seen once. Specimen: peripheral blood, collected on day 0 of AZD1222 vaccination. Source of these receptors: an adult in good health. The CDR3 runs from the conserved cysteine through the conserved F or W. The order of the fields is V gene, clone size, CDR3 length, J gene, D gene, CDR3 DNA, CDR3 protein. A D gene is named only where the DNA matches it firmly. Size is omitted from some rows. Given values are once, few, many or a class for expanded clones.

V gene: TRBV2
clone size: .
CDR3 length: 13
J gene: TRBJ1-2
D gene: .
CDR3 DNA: TGTGCCAGCAGGGGGACGGGGGCAGAAGGCTACACCTTC
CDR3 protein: CASRGTGAEGYTF

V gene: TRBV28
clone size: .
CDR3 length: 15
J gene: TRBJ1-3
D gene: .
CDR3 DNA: TGTGCCAGCAGTTTGAGGGGCTTTTCTGGAAACACCATATATTTT
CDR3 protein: CASSLRGFSGNTIYF

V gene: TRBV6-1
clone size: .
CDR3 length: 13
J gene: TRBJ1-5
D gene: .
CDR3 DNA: TGTGCCAGCAGTGAATTCAGAAATCAGCCCCAGCATTTT
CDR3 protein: CASSEFRNQPQHF

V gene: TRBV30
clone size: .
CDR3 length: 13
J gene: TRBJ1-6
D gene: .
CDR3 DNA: TGTGCCTGGAGTGTACTTTCCGGATCACCCCTCCACTTT
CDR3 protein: CAWSVLSGSPLHF

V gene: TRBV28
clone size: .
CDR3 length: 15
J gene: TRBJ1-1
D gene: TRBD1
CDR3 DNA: TGTGCCAGCAGTTTGGACAGGGGATGGAACACTGAAGCTTTCTTT
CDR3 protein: CASSLDRGWNTEAFF

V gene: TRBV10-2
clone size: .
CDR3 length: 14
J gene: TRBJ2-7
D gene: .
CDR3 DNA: TGCGCCAGCAGTTCGGTGGGGGGCCCCTACGAGCAGTACTTC
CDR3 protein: CASSSVGGPYEQYF

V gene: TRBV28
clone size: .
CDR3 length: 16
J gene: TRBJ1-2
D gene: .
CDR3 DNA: TGTGCCAGCAGTTGGACCAACTCCGGGACCTTCTATGGCTACACCTTC
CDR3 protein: CASSWTNSGTFYGYTF

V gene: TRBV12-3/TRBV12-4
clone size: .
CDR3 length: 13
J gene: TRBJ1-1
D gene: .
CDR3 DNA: TGTGCCAGCAGCGGACGGTTCCTCACTGAAGCTTTCTTT
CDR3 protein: CASSGRFLTEAFF

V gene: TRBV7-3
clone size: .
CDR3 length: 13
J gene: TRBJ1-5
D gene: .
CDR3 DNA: TGTGCCAGCAGCGTGGACAGCCATCAGCCCCAGCATTTT
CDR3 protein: CASSVDSHQPQHF

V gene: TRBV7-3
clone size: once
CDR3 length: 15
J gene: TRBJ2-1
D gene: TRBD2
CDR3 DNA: TGTGCCAGCAGCTTCAGCGGGGGCTCCTACAATGAGCAGTTCTTC
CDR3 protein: CASSFSGGSYNEQFF

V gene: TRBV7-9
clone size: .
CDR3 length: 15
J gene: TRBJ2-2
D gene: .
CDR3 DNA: TGTGCCAGCACCCCGCTAGGGCCCGGGCCCGGGGAGCTGTTTTTT
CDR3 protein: CASTPLGPGPGELFF

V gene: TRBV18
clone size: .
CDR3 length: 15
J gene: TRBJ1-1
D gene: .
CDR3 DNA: TGTGCCAGCTCCCCAAAGCCAGGGGAAAACACTGAAGCTTTCTTT
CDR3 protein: CASSPKPGENTEAFF

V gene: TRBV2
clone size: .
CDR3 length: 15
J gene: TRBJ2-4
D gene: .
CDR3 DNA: TGTGCCAGCAGTGAAGGTTTTAGGGGCAAAAACATTCAGTACTTC
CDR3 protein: CASSEGFRGKNIQYF

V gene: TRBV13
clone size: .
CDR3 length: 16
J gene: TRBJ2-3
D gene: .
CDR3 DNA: TGTGCCAGCAGCTCTTTGCGGACGGGAAAGACAGATACGCAGTATTTT
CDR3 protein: CASSSLRTGKTDTQYF

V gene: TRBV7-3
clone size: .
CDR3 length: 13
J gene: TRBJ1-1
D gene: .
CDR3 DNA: TGTGCCAGCAGCCCGGACCGACTGAGGGAAGCTTTCTTT
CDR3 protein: CASSPDRLREAFF

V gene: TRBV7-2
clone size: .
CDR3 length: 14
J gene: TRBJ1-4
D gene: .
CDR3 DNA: TGTGCCAGCAGCCTCCCGCAAGACAATGAAAAACTGTTTTTT
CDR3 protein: CASSLPQDNEKLFF

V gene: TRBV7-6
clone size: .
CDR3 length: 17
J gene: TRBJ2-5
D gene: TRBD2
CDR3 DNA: TGTGCCAGCAGCTTAGGCCCTAGCGGGAGAAGACAAGAGACCCAGTACTTC
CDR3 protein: CASSLGPSGRRQETQYF

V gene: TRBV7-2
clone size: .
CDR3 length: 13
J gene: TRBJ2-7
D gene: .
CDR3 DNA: TGTGCCAGCAGCTTAGGGACAGCCTACGAGCAGTACTTC
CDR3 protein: CASSLGTAYEQYF

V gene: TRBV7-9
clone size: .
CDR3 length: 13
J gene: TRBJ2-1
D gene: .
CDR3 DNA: TGTGCCAGCAGCTTAGTTCCTACCGATGAGCAGTTCTTC
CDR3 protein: CASSLVPTDEQFF

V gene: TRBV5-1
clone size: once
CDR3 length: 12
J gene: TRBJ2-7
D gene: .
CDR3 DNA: TGCGCCAGCAGCCGCCTGGGGTACGAGCAGTACTTC
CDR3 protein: CASSRLGYEQYF

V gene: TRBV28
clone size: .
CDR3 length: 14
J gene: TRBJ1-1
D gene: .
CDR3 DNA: TGTGCCAGCAGTTTGGTCTCGAAAGGGGCTGAAGCTTTCTTT
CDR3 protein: CASSLVSKGAEAFF

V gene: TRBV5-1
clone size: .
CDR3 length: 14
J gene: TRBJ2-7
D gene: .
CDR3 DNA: TGCGCCAGCAGCTTAAGGACAGACTCCTACGAGCAGTACTTC
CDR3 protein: CASSLRTDSYEQYF

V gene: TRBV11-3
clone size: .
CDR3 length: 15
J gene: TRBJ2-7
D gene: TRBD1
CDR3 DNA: TGTGCCAGCAGCTTGGAATGGGGACAGGGGTACGAGCAGTACTTC
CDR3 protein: CASSLEWGQGYEQYF

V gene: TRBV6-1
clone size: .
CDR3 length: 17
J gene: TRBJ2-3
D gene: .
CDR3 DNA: TGTGCCAGCAGTGACAGCGGCTTTTCAGGGGGCACAGATACGCAGTATTTT
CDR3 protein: CASSDSGFSGGTDTQYF

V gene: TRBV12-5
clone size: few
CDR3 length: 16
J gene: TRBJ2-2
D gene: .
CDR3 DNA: TGTGCTAGTGCCCTCCCCGGCGGATCGAACACCGGGGAGCTGTTTTTT
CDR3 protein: CASALPGGSNTGELFF

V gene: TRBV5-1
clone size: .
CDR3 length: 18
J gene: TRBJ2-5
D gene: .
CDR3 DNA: TGCGCCAGCAGCCTCGGGAGCGCGAGGGGCGGAAGACAAGAGACCCAGTACTTC
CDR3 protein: CASSLGSARGGRQETQYF

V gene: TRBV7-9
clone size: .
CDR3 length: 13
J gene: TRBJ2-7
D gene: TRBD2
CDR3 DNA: TGTGCCAGCAGAGCTAGCGGCTACTACGAGCAGTACTTC
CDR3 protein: CASRASGYYEQYF

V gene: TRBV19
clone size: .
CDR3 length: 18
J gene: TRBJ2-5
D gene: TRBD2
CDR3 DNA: TGTGCCAGTAGTCCCGGGACTAGCGGGAGTTGGCAGGGAGAGACCCAGTACTTC
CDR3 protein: CASSPGTSGSWQGETQYF

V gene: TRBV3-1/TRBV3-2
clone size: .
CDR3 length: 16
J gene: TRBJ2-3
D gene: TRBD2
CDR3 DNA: TGTGCCAGCAGCCCGGGACTAGCGGCCAGCACAGATACGCAGTATTTT
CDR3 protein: CASSPGLAASTDTQYF

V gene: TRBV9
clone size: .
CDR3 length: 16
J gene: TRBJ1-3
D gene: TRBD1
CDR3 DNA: TGTGCCAGCAGCGCGCAACAGGGGCGGACTGGAAACACCATATATTTT
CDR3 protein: CASSAQQGRTGNTIYF

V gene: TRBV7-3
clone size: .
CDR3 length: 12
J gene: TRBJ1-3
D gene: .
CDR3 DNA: TGTGCCAGCAGCCCCCCTGGAAACACCATATATTTT
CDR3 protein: CASSPPGNTIYF

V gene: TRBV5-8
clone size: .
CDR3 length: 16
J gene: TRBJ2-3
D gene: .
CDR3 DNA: TGTGCCAGCAGCTGGGGACCGGGTAGCCCTACAGATACGCAGTATTTT
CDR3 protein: CASSWGPGSPTDTQYF

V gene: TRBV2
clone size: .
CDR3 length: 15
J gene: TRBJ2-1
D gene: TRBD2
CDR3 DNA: TGTGCCAGCAGGAGGGGACTAGCGGGAGGTCTTGGGCAGTTCTTC
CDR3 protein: CASRRGLAGGLGQFF